The sequence of this T cell receptor (beta chain) was determined in a study of T cell responses to AZD1222 COVID-19 vaccine. This table comes from immunoSEQ multiplex PCR, and its TCRdb copy is limited to in-frame clones, with some not included. This table holds 120,000 to 150,000 clones, roughly nine tenths found once. Germline V gives CDR1 MDHEN, CDR2 SYDVKM. V gave up 9 bases and J gave up 4 bases; unmatched junction bases: 6. CDR3 length equals 14 residues. The rearrangement links TRBV28 to TRBJ2-1; TRBD1 matches at 10 bases. This material consisted of peripheral blood, taken on day 0 of AZD1222 vaccination. The TCR originated in an adult in good health. The CDR3 region is CASIRDRGYNEQFF. The CDR3 DNA is TGTGCCAGTATCCGGGACAGGGGTTACAATGAGCAGTTCTTC. Variable domain in full (rest from reference TRBV28 and TRBJ2-1): DVKVTQSSRYLVKRTGEKVFLECVQDMDHENMFWYRQDPGLGLRLIYFSYDVKMKEKGDIPEGYSVSREKKERFSLILESASTNQTSMYLCASIRDRGYNEQFFGPGTRLTVL.